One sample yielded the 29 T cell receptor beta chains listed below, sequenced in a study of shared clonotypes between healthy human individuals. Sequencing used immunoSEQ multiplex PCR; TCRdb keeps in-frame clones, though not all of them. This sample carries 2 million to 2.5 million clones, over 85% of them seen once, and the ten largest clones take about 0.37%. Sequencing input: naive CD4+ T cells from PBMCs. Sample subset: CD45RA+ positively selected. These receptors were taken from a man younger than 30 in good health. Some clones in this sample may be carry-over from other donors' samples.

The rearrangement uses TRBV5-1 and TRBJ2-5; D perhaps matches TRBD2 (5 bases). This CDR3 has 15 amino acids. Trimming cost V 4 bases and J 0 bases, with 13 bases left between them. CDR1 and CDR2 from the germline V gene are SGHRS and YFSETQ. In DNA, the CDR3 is TGCGCCAGCAGCCCCATAACTAGGGACCAAGAGACCCAGTACTTC. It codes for CASSPITRDQETQYF.

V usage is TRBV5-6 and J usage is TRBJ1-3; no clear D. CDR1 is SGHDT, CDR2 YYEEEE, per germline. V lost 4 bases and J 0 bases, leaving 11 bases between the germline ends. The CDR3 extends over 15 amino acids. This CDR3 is CASSEDGNSGNTIYF. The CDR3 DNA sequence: TGTGCCAGCAGCGAGGACGGGAACTCTGGAAACACCATATATTTT.

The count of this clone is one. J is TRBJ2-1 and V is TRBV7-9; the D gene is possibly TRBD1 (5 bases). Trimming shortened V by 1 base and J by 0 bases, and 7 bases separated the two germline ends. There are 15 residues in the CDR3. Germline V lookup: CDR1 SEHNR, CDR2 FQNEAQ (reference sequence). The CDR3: CASSLGRASYNEQFF. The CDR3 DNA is TGTGCCAGCAGCTTAGGCAGGGCCTCCTACAATGAGCAGTTCTTC. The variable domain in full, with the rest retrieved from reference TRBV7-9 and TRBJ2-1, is DTGVSQNPRHKITKRGQNVTFRCDPISEHNRLYWYRQTLGQGPEFLTYFQNEAQLEKSRLLSDRFSAERPKGSFSTLEIQRTEQGDSAMYLCASSLGRASYNEQFFGPGTRLTVL.

The CDR3 region is CASSPHQPGAVAKNIQYF. CDR3 nucleotides: TGTGCCAGCAGTCCCCATCAACCGGGGGCCGTCGCCAAAAACATTCAGTACTTC. The rearrangement links TRBV27 to TRBJ2-4; perhaps D is TRBD1 or TRBD2 (6 bases each). Trimming took 5 bases from V and 1 from J, leaving 21 bases between them. CDR3 length equals 18 residues. Germline CDR1 MNHEY, CDR2 SMNVEV (reference sequence).

The CDR3 region has the DNA TGCGCCAGCAGCTCCGGGACACCGGCGAATGAGCAGTTCTTC. Its protein is CASSSGTPANEQFF. The V and J genes are TRBV5-1 and TRBJ2-1; D may be TRBD1 (6 bases). Trimming removed 3 bases from V and 7 bases from J, with 14 bases in between. Germline V gene lookup returns CDR1 SGHRS and CDR2 YFSETQ. CDR3 size: 14 residues. Full variable domain (remainder filled in from reference TRBV5-1 and TRBJ2-1): KAGVTQTPRYLIKTRGQQVTLSCSPISGHRSVSWYQQTPGQGLQFLFEYFSETQRNKGNFPGRFSGRQFSNSRSEMNVSTLELGDSALYLCASSSGTPANEQFFGPGTRLTVL.

The CDR3 bases are TGTGCCACCCAAGCTACAGTGATCTACGAGCAGTACTTC. Its protein is CATQATVIYEQYF. V and J are TRBV15 and TRBJ2-7; D call uncertain. Trimming left V 8 bases short and J 3 bases short, with 14 bases between. This CDR3 spans 13 amino acids. Germline V gene sequence: CDR1 LNHNV, CDR2 YYDKDF (reference sequence).

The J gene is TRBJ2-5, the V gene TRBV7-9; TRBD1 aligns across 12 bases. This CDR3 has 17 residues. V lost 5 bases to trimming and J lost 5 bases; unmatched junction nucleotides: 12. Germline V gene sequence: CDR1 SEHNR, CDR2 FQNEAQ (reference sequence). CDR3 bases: TGTGCCAGCAGCACCAAATCCGGGACAGGGGGCCTGGAGACCCAGTACTTC. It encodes CASSTKSGTGGLETQYF.

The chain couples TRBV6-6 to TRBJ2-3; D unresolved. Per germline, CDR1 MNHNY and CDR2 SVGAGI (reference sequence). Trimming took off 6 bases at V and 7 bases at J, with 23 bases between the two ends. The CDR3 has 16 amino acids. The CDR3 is CASRPNGGSYTNTQYF. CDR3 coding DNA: TGTGCCAGCAGACCCAACGGCGGCTCCTATACGAATACGCAGTATTTT.

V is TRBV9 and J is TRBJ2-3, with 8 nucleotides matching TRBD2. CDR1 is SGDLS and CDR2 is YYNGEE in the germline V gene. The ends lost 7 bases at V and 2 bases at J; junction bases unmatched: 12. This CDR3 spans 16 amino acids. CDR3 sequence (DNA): TGTGCCAGCGCGTTCGGGGGGGCACAGTACACAGATACGCAGTATTTT. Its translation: CASAFGGAQYTDTQYF.

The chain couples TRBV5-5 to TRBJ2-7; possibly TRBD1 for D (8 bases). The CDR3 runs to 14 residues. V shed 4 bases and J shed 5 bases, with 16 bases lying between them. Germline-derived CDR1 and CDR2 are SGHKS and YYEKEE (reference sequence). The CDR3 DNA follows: TGTGCCAGCAGCCGGGGGGACAGGTCCCACGAGCAGTACTTC. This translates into CASSRGDRSHEQYF. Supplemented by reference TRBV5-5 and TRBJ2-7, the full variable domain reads DAGVTQSPTHLIKTRGQQVTLRCSPISGHKSVSWYQQVLGQGPQFIFQYYEKEERGRGNFPDRFSARQFPNYSSELNVNALLLGDSALYLCASSRGDRSHEQYFGPGTRLTVT.

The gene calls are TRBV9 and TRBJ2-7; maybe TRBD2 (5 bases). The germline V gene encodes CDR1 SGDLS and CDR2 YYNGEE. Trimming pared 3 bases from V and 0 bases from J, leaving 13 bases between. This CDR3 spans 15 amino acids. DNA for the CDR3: TGTGCCAGCAGCGGGGGAGCCGGGAACTCCTACGAGCAGTACTTC. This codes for CASSGGAGNSYEQYF.

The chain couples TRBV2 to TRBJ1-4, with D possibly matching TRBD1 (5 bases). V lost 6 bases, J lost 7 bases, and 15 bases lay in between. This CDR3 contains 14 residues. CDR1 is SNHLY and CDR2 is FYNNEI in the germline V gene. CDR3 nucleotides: TGTGCCAGCAGCTTTCGGCAGGGCTTTGAAAAACTGTTTTTT. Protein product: CASSFRQGFEKLFF.

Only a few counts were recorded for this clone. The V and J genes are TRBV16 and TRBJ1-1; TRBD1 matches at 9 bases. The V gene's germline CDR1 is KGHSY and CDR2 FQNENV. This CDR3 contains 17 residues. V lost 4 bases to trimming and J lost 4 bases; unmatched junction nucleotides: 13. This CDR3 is CASSPGGTGWKGTEAFF. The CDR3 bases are TGTGCCAGCAGCCCTGGCGGGACAGGGTGGAAGGGCACTGAAGCTTTCTTT.

This CDR3 is CSASQTDTQYF. The CDR3 DNA is TGCAGTGCTAGCCAGACAGATACGCAGTATTTT. This chain links TRBV20-1 with TRBJ2-3; D not certain. Deletions cut 3 bases from V and 3 bases from J, with 4 bases between. The CDR3 runs to 11 residues. Germline CDR1 DFQATT, CDR2 SNEGSKA (reference sequence).

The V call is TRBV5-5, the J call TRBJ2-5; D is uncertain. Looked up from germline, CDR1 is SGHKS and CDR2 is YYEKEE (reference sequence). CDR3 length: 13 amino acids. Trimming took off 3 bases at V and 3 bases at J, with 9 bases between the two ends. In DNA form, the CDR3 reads TGTGCCAGCAGCTGGGGAATAGAAGAGACCCAGTACTTC. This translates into CASSWGIEETQYF.

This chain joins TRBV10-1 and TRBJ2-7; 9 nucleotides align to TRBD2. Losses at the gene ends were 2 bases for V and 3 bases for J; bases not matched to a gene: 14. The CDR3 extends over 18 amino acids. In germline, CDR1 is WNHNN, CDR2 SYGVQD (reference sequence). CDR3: CASSEPGRCKREDYEQYF. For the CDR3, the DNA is TGCGCCAGCAGTGAGCCAGGGCGCTGTAAGCGGGAGGACTACGAGCAGTACTTC.

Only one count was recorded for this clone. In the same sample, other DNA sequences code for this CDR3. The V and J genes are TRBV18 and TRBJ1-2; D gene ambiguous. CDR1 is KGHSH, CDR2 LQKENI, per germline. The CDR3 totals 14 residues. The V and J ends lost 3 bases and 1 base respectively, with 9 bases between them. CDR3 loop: CASSPGRLNYGYTF. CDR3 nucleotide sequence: TGTGCCAGCTCACCCGGACGGCTTAACTATGGCTACACCTTC.

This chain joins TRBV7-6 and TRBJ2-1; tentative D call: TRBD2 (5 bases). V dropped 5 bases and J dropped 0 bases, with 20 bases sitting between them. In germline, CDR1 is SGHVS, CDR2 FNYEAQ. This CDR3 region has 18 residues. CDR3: CASSREWRTPSSYNEQFF. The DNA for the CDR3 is TGTGCCAGCAGCCGCGAATGGAGGACTCCCAGCTCCTACAATGAGCAGTTCTTC.

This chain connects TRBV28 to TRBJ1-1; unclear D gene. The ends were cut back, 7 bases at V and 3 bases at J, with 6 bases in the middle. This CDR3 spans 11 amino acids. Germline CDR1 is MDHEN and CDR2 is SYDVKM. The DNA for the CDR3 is TGTGCCAGCACCAAGTACACTGAAGCTTTCTTT. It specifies CASTKYTEAFF.

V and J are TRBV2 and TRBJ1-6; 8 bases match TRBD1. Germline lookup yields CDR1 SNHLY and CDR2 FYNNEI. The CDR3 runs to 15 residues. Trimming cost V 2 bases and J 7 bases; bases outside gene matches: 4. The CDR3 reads CASSELTGGNSPLHF. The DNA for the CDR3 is TGTGCCAGCAGTGAACTAACAGGGGGGAATTCACCCCTCCACTTT.

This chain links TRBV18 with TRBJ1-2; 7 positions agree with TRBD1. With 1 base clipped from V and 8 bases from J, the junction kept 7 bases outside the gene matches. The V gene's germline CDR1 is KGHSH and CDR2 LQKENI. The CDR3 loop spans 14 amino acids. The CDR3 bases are TGTGCCAGCTCACCACAAAACAGGGGTGGCGGCTACACCTTC. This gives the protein CASSPQNRGGGYTF.

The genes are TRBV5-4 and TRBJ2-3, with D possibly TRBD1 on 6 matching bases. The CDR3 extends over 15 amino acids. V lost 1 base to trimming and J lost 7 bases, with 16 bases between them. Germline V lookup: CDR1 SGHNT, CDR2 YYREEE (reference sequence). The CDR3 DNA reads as TGTGCCAGCAGCTTGAACGGACAGAACCTAAATACGCAGTATTTT. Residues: CASSLNGQNLNTQYF.

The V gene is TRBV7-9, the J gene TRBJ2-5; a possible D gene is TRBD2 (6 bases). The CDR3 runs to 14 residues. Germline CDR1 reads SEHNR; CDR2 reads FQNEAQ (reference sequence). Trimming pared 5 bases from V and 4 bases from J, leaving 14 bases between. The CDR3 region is CASSPLGGGETQYF. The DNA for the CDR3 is TGTGCCAGCAGCCCCTTGGGGGGAGGAGAGACCCAGTACTTC.

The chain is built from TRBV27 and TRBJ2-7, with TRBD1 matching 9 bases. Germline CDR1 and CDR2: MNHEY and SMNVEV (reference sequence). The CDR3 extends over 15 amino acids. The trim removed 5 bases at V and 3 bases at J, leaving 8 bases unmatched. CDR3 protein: CASSLNRQGGYEQYF. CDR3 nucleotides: TGTGCCAGCAGTCTAAATAGACAGGGGGGCTACGAGCAGTACTTC.

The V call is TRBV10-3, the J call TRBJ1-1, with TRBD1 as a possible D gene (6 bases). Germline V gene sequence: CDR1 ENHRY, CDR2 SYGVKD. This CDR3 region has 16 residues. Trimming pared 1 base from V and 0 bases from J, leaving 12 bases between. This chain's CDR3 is CAISEFGGGVNTEAFF. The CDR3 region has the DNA TGTGCCATCAGTGAGTTTGGGGGGGGCGTGAACACTGAAGCTTTCTTT.

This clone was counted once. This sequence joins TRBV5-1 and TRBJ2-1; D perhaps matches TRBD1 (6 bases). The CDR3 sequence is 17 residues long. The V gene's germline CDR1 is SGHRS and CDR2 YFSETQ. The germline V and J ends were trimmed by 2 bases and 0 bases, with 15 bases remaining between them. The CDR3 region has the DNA TGCGCCAGCAGCTTAACAGGGCTGAGGAGCTCCTACAATGAGCAGTTCTTC. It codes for CASSLTGLRSSYNEQFF.

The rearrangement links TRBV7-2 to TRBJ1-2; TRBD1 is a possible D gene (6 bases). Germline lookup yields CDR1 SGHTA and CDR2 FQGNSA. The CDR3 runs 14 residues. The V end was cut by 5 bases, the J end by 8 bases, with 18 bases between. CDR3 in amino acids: CASSPTKGQGGYTF. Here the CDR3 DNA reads TGTGCCAGCAGCCCAACGAAGGGACAAGGGGGCTACACCTTC.

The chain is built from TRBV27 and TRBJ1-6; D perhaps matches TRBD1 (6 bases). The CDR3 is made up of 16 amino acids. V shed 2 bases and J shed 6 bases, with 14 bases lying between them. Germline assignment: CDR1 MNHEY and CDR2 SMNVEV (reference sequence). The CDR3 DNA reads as TGTGCCAGCAGTTTAGGCGGGGGGGCTCCTAATTCACCCCTCCACTTT. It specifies CASSLGGGAPNSPLHF.

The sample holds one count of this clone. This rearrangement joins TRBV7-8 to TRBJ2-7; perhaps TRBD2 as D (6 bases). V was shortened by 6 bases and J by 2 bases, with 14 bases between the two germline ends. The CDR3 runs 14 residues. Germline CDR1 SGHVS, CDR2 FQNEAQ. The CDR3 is CASSSLTGAYEQYF. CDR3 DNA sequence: TGTGCCAGCAGTTCCCTCACGGGGGCCTACGAGCAGTACTTC.